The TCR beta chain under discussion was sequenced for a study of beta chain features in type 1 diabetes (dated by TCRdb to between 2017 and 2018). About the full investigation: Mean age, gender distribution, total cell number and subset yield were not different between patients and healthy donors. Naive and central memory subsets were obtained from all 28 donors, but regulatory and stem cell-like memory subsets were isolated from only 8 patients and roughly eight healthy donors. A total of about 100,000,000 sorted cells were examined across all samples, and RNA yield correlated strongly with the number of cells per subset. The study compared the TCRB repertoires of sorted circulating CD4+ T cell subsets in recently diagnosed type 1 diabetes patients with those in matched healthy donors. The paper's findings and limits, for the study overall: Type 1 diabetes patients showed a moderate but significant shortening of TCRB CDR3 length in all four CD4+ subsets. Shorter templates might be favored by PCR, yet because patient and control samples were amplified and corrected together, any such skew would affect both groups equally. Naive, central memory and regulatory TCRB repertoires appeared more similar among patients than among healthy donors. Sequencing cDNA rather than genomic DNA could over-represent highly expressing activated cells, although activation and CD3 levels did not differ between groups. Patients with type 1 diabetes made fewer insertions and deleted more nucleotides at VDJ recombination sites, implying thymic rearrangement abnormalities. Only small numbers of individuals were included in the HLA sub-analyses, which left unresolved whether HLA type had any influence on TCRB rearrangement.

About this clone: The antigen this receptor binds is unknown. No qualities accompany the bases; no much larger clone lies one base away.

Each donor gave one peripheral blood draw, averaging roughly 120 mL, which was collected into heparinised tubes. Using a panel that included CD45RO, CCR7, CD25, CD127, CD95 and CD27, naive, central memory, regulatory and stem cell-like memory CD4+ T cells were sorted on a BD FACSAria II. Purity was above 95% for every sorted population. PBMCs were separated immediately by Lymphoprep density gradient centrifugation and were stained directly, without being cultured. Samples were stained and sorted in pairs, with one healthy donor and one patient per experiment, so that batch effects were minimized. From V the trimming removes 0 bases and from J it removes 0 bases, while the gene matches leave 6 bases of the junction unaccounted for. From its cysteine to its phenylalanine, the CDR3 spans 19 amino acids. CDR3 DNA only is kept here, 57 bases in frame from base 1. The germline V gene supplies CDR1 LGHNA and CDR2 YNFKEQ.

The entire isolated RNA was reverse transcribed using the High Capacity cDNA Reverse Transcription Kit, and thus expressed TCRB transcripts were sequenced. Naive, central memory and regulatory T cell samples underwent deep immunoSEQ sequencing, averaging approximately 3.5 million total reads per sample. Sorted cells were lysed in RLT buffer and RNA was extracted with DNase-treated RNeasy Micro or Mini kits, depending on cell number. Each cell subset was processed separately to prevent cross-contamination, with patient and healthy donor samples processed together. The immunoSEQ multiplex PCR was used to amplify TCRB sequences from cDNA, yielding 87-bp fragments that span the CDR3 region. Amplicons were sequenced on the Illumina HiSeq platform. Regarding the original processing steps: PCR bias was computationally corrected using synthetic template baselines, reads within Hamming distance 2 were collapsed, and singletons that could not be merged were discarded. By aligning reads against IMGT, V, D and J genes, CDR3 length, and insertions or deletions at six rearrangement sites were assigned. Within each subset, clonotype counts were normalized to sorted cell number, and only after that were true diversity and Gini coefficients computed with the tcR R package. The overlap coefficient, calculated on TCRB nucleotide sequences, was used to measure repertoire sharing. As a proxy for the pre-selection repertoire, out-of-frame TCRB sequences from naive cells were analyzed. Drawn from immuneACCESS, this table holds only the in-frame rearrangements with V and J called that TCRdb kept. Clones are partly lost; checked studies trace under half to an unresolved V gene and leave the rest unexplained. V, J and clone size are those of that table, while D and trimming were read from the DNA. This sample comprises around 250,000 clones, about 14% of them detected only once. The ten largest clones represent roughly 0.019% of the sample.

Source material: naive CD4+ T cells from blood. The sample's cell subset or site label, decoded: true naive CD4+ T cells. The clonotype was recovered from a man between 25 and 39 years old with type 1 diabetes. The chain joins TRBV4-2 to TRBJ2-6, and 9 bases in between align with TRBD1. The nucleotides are TGTGCCAGCAGCCAAGACATCGGGACAGGGAACTCTGGGGCCAACGTCCTGACTTTC. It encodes CASSQDIGTGNSGANVLTF.